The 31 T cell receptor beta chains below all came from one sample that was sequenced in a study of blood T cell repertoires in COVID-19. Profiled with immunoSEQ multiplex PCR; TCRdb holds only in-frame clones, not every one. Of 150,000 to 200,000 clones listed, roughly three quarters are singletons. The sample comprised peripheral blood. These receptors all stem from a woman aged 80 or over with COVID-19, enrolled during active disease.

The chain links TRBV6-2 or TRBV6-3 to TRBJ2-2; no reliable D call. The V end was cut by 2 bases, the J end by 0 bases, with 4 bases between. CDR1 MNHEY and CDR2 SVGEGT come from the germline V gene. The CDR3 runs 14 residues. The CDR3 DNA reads TGTGCCAGCAGTTACCCCTCGAACACCGGGGAGCTGTTTTTT. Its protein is CASSYPSNTGELFF.

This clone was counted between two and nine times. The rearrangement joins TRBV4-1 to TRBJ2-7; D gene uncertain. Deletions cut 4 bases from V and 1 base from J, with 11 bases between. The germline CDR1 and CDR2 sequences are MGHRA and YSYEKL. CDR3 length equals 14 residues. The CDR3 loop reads CASSPRSDSYEQYF. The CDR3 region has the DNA TGCGCCAGCAGCCCCCGGAGCGATTCCTACGAGCAGTACTTC.

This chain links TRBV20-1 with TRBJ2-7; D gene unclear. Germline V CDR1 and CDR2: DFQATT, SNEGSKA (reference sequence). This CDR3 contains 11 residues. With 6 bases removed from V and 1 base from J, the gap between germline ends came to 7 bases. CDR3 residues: CSAPRSYEQYF. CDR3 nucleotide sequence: TGCAGTGCCCCGCGGTCCTACGAGCAGTACTTC.

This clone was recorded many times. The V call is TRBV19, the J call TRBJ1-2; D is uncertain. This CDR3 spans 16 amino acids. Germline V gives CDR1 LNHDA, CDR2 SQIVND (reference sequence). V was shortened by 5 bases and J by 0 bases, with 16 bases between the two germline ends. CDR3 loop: CASSPVVEEPNYGYTF. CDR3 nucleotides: TGTGCCAGTAGTCCGGTAGTTGAGGAGCCTAACTATGGCTACACCTTC. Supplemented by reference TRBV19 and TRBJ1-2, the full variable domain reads DGGITQSPKYLFRKEGQNVTLSCEQNLNHDAMYWYRQDPGQGLRLIYYSQIVNDFQKGDIAEGYSVSREKKESFPLTVTSAQKNPTAFYLCASSPVVEEPNYGYTFGSGTRLTVV.

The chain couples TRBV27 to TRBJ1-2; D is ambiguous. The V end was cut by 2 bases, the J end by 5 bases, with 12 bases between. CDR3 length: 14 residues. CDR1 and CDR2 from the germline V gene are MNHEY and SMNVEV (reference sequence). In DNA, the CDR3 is TGTGCCAGCAGTTTAGCCCCAGGACTTTATGGCTACACCTTC. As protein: CASSLAPGLYGYTF.

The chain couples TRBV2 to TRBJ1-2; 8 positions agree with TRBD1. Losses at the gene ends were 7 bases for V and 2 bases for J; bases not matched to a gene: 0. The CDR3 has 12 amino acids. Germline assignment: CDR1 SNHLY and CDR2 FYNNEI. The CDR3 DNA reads TGTGCCAGCAACAGGGGGAACTATGGCTACACCTTC. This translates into CASNRGNYGYTF.

The CDR3 nucleotides read TGCAGCGGCCGACTAGCGGGGCGGGGAGAGACCCAGTACTTC. As protein: CSGRLAGRGETQYF. The rearrangement uses TRBV29-1 and TRBJ2-5; TRBD2 agrees at 11 bases. This CDR3 has 14 residues. Germline assignment: CDR1 SQVTM and CDR2 ANQGSEA. J was trimmed by 4 bases and V by 7 bases; bases with no gene match: 8.

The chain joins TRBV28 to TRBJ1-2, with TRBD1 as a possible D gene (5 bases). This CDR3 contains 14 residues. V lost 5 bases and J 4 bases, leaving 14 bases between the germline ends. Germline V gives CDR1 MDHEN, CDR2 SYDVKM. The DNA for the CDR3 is TGTGCCAGCAGTCCCTTTTCAGGGCCCTATGGCTACACCTTC. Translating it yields CASSPFSGPYGYTF.

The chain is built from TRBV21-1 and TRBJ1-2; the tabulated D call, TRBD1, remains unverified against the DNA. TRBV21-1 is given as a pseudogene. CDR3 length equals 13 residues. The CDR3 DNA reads TGTGCCAGCAGCCTGACAGGGTTCTATGGCTACACCTTC. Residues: CASSLTGFYGYTF.

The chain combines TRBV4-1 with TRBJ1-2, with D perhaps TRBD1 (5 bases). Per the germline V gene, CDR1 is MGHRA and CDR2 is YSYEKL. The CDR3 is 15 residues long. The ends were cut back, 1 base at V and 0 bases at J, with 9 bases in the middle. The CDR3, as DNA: TGCGCCAGCAGCCAAGTGGAGGGGACTAACTATGGCTACACCTTC. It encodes CASSQVEGTNYGYTF.

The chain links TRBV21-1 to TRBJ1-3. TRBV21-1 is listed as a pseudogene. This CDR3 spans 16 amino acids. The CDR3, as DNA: TGTGCCAGCAGCAAATCTGGGGGGGGAAAACGAAACACCATATATTTT. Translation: CASSKSGGGKRNTIYF.

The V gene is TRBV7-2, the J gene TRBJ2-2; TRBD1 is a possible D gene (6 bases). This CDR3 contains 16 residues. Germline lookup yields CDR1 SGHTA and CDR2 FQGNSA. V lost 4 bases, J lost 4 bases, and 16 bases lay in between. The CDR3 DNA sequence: TGTGCCAGCAGCTCTGGGGGACACTTACTCACCGGGGAGCTGTTTTTT. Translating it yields CASSSGGHLLTGELFF.

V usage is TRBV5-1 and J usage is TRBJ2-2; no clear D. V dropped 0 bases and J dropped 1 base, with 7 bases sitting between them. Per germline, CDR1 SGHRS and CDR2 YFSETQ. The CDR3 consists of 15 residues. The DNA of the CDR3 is TGCGCCAGCAGCTTGGTGGCCCAGAACACCGGGGAGCTGTTTTTT. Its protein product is CASSLVAQNTGELFF. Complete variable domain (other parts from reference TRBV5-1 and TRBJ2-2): KAGVTQTPRYLIKTRGQQVTLSCSPISGHRSVSWYQQTPGQGLQFLFEYFSETQRNKGNFPGRFSGRQFSNSRSEMNVSTLELGDSALYLCASSLVAQNTGELFFGEGSRLTVL.

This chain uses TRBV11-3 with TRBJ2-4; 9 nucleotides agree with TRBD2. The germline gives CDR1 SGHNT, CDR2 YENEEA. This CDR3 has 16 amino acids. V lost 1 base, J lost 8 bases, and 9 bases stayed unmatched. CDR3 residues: CASSLGRRGGSDIQYF. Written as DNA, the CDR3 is TGTGCCAGCAGCTTAGGGCGGCGGGGGGGCTCGGACATTCAGTACTTC. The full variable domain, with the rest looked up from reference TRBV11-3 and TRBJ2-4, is EAGVVQSPRYKIIEKKQPVAFWCNPISGHNTLYWYLQNLGQGPELLIRYENEEAVDDSQLPKDRFSAERLKGVDSTLKIQPAELGDSAVYLCASSLGRRGGSDIQYFGAGTRLSVL.

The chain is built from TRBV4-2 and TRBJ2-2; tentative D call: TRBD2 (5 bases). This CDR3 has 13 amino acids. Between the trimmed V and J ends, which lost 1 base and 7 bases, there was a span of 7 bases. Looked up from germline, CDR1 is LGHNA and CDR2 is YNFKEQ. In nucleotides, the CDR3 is TGTGCCAGCAGCCAAGGAGGGAGCGGGGAGCTGTTTTTT. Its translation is CASSQGGSGELFF.

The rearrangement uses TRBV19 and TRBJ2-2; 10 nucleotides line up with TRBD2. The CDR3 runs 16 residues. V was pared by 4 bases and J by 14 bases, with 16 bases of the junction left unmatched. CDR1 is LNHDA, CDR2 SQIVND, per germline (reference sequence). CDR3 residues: CASSTPSGGVPGSLFF. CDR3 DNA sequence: TGTGCCAGTAGTACGCCTAGCGGGGGAGTACCGGGGTCTCTGTTTTTT.

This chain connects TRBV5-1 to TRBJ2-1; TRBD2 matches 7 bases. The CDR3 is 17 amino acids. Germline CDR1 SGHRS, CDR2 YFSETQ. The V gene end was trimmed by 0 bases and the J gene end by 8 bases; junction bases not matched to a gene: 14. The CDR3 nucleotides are TGCGCCAGCAGCTTGGCCCCTAATTGGGCGGGAGTGGATGAGCAGTTCTTC. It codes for CASSLAPNWAGVDEQFF.

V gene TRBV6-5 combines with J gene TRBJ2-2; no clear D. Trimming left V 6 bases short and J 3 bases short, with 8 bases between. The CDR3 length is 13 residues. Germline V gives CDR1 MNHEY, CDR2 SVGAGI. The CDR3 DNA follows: TGTGCCAGCAGGAACACCGACACCGGGGAGCTGTTTTTT. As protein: CASRNTDTGELFF.

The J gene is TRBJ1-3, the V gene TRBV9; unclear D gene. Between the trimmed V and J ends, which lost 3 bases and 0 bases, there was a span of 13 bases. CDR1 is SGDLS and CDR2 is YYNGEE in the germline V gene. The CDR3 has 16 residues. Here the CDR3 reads CASSDQALFSGNTIYF. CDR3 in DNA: TGTGCCAGCAGCGATCAGGCCCTCTTCTCTGGAAACACCATATATTTT.

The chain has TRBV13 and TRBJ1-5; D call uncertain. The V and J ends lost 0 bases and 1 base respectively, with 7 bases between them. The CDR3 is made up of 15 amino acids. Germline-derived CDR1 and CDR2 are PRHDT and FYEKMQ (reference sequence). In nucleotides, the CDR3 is TGTGCCAGCAGCTTAGGGACAACAAGCAATCAGCCCCAGCATTTT. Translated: CASSLGTTSNQPQHF.

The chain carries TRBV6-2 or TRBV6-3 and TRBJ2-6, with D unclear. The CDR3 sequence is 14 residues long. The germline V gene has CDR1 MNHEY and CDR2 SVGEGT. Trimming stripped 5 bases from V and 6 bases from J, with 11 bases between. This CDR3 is CASSEPRMANVLTF. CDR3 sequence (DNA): TGTGCCAGCAGTGAGCCGCGAATGGCCAACGTCCTGACTTTC.

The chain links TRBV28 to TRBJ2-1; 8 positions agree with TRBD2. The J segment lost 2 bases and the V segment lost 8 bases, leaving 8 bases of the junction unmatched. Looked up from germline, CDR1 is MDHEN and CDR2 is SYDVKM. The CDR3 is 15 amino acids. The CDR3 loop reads CASRLSGGPYNEQFF. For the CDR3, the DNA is TGTGCCAGCCGCCTGTCGGGAGGGCCCTACAATGAGCAGTTCTTC.

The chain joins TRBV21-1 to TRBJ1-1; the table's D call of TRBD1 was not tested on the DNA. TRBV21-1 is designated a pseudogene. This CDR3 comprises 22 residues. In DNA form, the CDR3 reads TGTGCCAGCAGCCATGATGACCAGGCAACCGGGACAGGGGGCTTGGAGAACACTGAAGCTTTCTTT. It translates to CASSHDDQATGTGGLENTEAFF.

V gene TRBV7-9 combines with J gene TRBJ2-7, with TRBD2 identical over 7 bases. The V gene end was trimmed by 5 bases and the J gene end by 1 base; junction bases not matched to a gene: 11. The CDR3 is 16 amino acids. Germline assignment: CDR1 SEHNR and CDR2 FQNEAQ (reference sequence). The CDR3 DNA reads TGTGCCAGCAGCCACTTGGGCGGGGGACCTTCCTACGAGCAGTACTTC. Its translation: CASSHLGGGPSYEQYF. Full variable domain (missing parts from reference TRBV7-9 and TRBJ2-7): DTGVSQNPRHKITKRGQNVTFRCDPISEHNRLYWYRQTLGQGPEFLTYFQNEAQLEKSRLLSDRFSAERPKGSFSTLEIQRTEQGDSAMYLCASSHLGGGPSYEQYFGPGTRLTVT.

CDR3 loop: CATAPRSRSYEQYF. In DNA, the CDR3 is TGTGCCACTGCCCCCAGGTCTCGCTCCTACGAGCAGTACTTC. The V call is TRBV6-5, the J call TRBJ2-7, with D hard to call. The CDR3 has 14 residues. Germline lookup yields CDR1 MNHEY and CDR2 SVGAGI. Trimming cost V 10 bases and J 0 bases, with 16 bases left between them.

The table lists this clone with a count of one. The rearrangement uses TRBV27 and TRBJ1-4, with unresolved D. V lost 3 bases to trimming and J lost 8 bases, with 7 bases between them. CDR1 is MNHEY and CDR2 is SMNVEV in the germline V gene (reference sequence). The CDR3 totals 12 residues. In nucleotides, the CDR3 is TGTGCCAGCAGTTTCGCAGGAGAAAAACTGTTTTTT. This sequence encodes CASSFAGEKLFF.

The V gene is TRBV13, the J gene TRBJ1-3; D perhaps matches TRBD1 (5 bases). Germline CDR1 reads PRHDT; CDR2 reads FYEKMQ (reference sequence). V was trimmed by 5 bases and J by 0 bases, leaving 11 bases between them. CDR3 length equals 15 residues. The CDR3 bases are TGTGCCAGCAGCATGGACACCTTCTCTGGAAACACCATATATTTT. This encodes CASSMDTFSGNTIYF. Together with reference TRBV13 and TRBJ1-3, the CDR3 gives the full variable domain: AAGVIQSPRHLIKEKRETATLKCYPIPRHDTVYWYQQGPGQDPQFLISFYEKMQSDKGSIPDRFSAQQFSDYHSELNMSSLELGDSALYFCASSMDTFSGNTIYFGEGSWLTVV.

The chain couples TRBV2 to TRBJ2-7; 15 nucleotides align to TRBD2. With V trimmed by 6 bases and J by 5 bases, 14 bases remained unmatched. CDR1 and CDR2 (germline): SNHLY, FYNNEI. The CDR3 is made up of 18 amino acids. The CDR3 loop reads CASRGLPGLAGGSHEQYF. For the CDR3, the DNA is TGTGCCAGCAGAGGCTTACCGGGACTAGCGGGAGGTTCCCACGAGCAGTACTTC.

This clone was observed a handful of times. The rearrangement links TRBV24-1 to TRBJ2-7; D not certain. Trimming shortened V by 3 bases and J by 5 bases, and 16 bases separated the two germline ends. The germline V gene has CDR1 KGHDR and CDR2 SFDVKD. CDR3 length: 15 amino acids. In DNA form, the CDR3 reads TGTGCCACCAGTGATCCTCAACACGGTCGGGACGAGCAGTACTTC. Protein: CATSDPQHGRDEQYF.

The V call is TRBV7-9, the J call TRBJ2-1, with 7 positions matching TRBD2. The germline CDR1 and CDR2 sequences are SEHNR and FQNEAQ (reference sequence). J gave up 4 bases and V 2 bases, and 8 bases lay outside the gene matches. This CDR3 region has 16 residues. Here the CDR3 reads CASSLWGGGLYNEQFF. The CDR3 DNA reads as TGTGCCAGCAGCTTATGGGGGGGAGGTCTGTACAATGAGCAGTTCTTC.

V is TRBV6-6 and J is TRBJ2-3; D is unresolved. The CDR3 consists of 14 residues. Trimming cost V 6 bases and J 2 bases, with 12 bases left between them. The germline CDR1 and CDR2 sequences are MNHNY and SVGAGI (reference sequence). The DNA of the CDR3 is TGTGCCAGCAGCCCTCCAACTTACACAGATACGCAGTATTTT. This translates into CASSPPTYTDTQYF.